The rows below give T cell receptor beta chains drawn from one sample of a study of T cell repertoires in cytomegalovirus infection. In TCRdb, the reads were re-called with MiXCR into one record per CDR3 protein. The sample yields 150,000 to 200,000 distinct CDR3 sequences, about 15% seen once. Material: CD8+ T cells from PBMCs. These receptors came from a human donor in good health (CMV status not recorded). Some clones in this sample may be carry-over from other donors' samples. Both conserved end residues are part of each CDR3. Each record gives: D gene, clone size, J gene, V gene, CDR3 protein, CDR3 DNA. A D gene is named only where the DNA matches it firmly. Size values are once, few and many counts, or a class for expanded clones, and some rows have none.

d_call: TRBD2
clone_size: few
j_call: TRBJ2-1
v_call: TRBV11-2
cdr3_aa: CASTKRGLAGGTYNEQFF
cdr3_nt: TGTGCCAGCACCAAGAGGGGACTAGCGGGAGGTACTTACAATGAGCAGTTCTTC

d_call: TRBD2
clone_size: many
j_call: TRBJ2-1
v_call: TRBV7-2
cdr3_aa: CASSWQTSGGYNEQFF
cdr3_nt: TGTGCCAGCAGCTGGCAGACTAGCGGGGGGTACAATGAGCAGTTCTTC

d_call: .
clone_size: few
j_call: TRBJ1-2
v_call: TRBV6-5
cdr3_aa: CASSYSSTGPPSGTF
cdr3_nt: TGTGCCAGCAGTTACTCGAGTACGGGACCCCCTTCGGGCACCTTC

d_call: .
clone_size: .
j_call: TRBJ1-1
v_call: TRBV19
cdr3_aa: CASSFGLDTEAFF
cdr3_nt: TGTGCCAGTAGTTTTGGATTGGACACTGAAGCTTTCTTT

d_call: .
clone_size: .
j_call: TRBJ2-5
v_call: TRBV28
cdr3_aa: CASSFVLSGMETQYF
cdr3_nt: TGTGCCAGCAGTTTTGTCTTGTCAGGGATGGAGACCCAGTACTTC

d_call: TRBD2
clone_size: .
j_call: TRBJ2-1
v_call: TRBV19
cdr3_aa: CASSEGTSGSASWDEQFF
cdr3_nt: TGTGCCAGTAGTGAAGGGACTAGCGGGAGCGCTTCGTGGGATGAGCAGTTCTTC

d_call: .
clone_size: few
j_call: TRBJ2-1
v_call: TRBV7-6
cdr3_aa: CASSGNSFNEQFF
cdr3_nt: TGTGCCAGCAGCGGAAACAGCTTCAATGAGCAGTTCTTC

d_call: .
clone_size: few
j_call: TRBJ2-1
v_call: TRBV12-3/TRBV12-4
cdr3_aa: CASSFSVNEQFF
cdr3_nt: TGTGCCAGCAGTTTTTCTGTCAATGAGCAGTTCTTC

d_call: .
clone_size: .
j_call: TRBJ2-4
v_call: TRBV28
cdr3_aa: CASSLLREFFQKAKNIQYF
cdr3_nt: TGTGCCAGCAGCCTCCTTCGGGAGTTTTTTCAAAAAGCCAAAAACATTCAGTACTTC

d_call: .
clone_size: few
j_call: TRBJ1-1
v_call: TRBV4-1
cdr3_aa: CASSQGDKAEAFF
cdr3_nt: TGCGCCAGCAGCCAAGGGGACAAAGCTGAAGCTTTCTTT

d_call: .
clone_size: .
j_call: TRBJ2-7
v_call: TRBV29-1
cdr3_aa: CSVEGFGPEDEQYF
cdr3_nt: TGCAGCGTTGAAGGGTTCGGGCCCGAGGACGAGCAGTACTTC

d_call: .
clone_size: few
j_call: TRBJ2-7
v_call: TRBV27
cdr3_aa: CASSLSPAYEQYF
cdr3_nt: TGTGCCAGCAGTTTATCGCCAGCCTACGAGCAGTACTTC

d_call: .
clone_size: few
j_call: TRBJ1-2
v_call: TRBV6-2/TRBV6-3
cdr3_aa: CASKEGDKFWYGYTF
cdr3_nt: TGTGCCAGCAAAGAGGGGGACAAATTCTGGTATGGCTACACCTTC

d_call: .
clone_size: .
j_call: TRBJ1-6
v_call: TRBV7-2
cdr3_aa: CASSFDGTYNSPLHF
cdr3_nt: TGTGCCAGCAGCTTCGACGGAACTTATAATTCACCCCTCCACTTT

d_call: .
clone_size: many
j_call: TRBJ1-5
v_call: TRBV7-2
cdr3_aa: CASSLVSGSYNQPQHF
cdr3_nt: TGTGCCAGCAGCTTAGTATCGGGGAGCTATAATCAGCCCCAGCATTTT

d_call: .
clone_size: few
j_call: TRBJ1-4
v_call: TRBV7-9
cdr3_aa: CASSLRQEEYTNEKLFF
cdr3_nt: TGTGCCAGCAGCTTGAGACAGGAAGAATATACTAATGAAAAACTGTTTTTT

d_call: TRBD1
clone_size: few
j_call: TRBJ2-7
v_call: TRBV7-9
cdr3_aa: CASSKTGGGSYEQYF
cdr3_nt: TGTGCCAGCAGCAAGACAGGGGGGGGATCCTACGAGCAGTACTTC

d_call: TRBD1
clone_size: many
j_call: TRBJ2-7
v_call: TRBV13
cdr3_aa: CASSFWTGGYEQYF
cdr3_nt: TGTGCCAGCAGCTTCTGGACAGGGGGCTACGAGCAGTACTTC

d_call: .
clone_size: .
j_call: TRBJ2-1
v_call: TRBV7-9
cdr3_aa: CASSSQLAAGIYNEQFF
cdr3_nt: TGTGCCAGCAGCTCACAGTTGGCGGCGGGAATCTACAATGAGCAGTTCTTC

d_call: .
clone_size: .
j_call: TRBJ1-5
v_call: TRBV6-2/TRBV6-3
cdr3_aa: CASSLTWLVNQPQHF
cdr3_nt: TGTGCCAGCAGCTTGACATGGCTGGTCAATCAGCCCCAGCATTTT

d_call: .
clone_size: .
j_call: TRBJ2-1
v_call: TRBV6-2/TRBV6-3
cdr3_aa: CASSYSRTEQFF
cdr3_nt: TGTGCCAGCAGTTACTCCAGGACTGAGCAGTTCTTC

d_call: .
clone_size: many
j_call: TRBJ2-2
v_call: TRBV7-2
cdr3_aa: CASRLTYTGELFF
cdr3_nt: TGTGCCAGCAGGCTCACCTACACCGGGGAGCTGTTTTTT

d_call: .
clone_size: .
j_call: TRBJ2-7
v_call: TRBV28
cdr3_aa: CASSLKHPLYEQYF
cdr3_nt: TGTGCCAGCAGTCTTAAACACCCCCTCTACGAGCAGTACTTC

d_call: .
clone_size: .
j_call: TRBJ2-1
v_call: TRBV7-9
cdr3_aa: CASSRTSLSLHEQFF
cdr3_nt: TGTGCCAGCAGCCGGACGAGCCTTTCTCTACATGAGCAGTTCTTC

d_call: TRBD2
clone_size: .
j_call: TRBJ2-1
v_call: TRBV29-1
cdr3_aa: CSVETSGDNPYNEQFF
cdr3_nt: TGCAGCGTTGAAACTAGCGGGGACAACCCCTACAATGAGCAGTTCTTC

d_call: TRBD2
clone_size: many
j_call: TRBJ2-2
v_call: TRBV7-6
cdr3_aa: CASSSPGLGVTGELFF
cdr3_nt: TGTGCCAGCAGCTCTCCGGGACTAGGGGTAACCGGGGAGCTGTTTTTT